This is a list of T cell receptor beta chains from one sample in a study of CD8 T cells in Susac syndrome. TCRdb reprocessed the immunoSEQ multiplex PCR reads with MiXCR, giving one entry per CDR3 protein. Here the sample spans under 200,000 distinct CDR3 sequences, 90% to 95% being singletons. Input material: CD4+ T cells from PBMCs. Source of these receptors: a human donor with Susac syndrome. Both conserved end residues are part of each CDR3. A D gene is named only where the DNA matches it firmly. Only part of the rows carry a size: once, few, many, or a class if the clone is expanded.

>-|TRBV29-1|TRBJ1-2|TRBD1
TGCAGCGTTGCACAGGGGACCAACTATGGCTACACCTTC
CSVAQGTNYGYTF
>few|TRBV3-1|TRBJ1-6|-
TGTGCCAGCAGCCAAGATCGCGGCAGGGGAGATTCACCCCTCCACTTT
CASSQDRGRGDSPLHF
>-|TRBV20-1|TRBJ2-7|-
TGCAGTGCTAGAGATGGTAGGAACGGGGGCTTCTCCTACGAGCAGTACTTC
CSARDGRNGGFSYEQYF
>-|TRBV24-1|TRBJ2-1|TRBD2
TGTGCCACCAGTGATGCCGGGACTAGAGAGTTCTTC
CATSDAGTREFF
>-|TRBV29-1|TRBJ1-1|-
TGCAGCGTTGAAGGAAGTTCATACACTGAAGCTTTCTTT
CSVEGSSYTEAFF
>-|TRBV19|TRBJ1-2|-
TGTGCCAGTAGTCTCGGACCAGAATATGGCTACACCTTC
CASSLGPEYGYTF
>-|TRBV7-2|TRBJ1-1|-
TGTGCCAGCAGCTTGAATAGGCCGTTCACTGAAGCTTTCTTT
CASSLNRPFTEAFF
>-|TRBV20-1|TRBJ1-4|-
TGCAGTGCTAGTGACCAAGGCGAAAAACTGTTTTTT
CSASDQGEKLFF
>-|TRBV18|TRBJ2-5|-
TGTGCCAGCTCCCCGGGACAAGAAGAGACCCAGTACTTC
CASSPGQEETQYF
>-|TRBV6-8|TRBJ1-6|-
TGTGCCAGCACCTTACGCCCGGGCGTAACAGTTCGGAATTCACCCCTCCACTTT
CASTLRPGVTVRNSPLHF
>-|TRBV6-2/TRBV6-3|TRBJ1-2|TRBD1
TGTGCCAGCAGGCCGCGGACAGGGGGTAACACCTTC
CASRPRTGGNTF
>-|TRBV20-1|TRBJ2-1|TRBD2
TGCTCAGCCATACGGGGGGGCTACAATGAGCAGTTCTTC
CSAIRGGYNEQFF
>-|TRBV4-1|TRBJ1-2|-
TGCGCCAGCAGCCAAGATCCCGCGTCAACCTATGGCTACACCTTC
CASSQDPASTYGYTF
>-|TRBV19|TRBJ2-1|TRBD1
TGTGCCAGTAGTACGACAGGGGGCTATTCGTATGAGCAGTTCTTC
CASSTTGGYSYEQFF
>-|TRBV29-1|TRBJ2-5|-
TGCAGCGCCCTACCAAGGTTCGGGGAGACCCAGTACTTC
CSALPRFGETQYF
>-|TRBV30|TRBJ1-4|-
TGTGCCTTCCTGGAGGGATCTAATGAAAAACTGTTTTTT
CAFLEGSNEKLFF
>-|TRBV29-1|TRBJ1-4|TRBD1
TGCAGCGTTAATCCGGGACAGGGCGAAAAACTGTTTTTT
CSVNPGQGEKLFF
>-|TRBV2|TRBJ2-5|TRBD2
TGTGCCAGCAGTCCAGGACTAGTTGGAGAGACCCAGTACTTC
CASSPGLVGETQYF
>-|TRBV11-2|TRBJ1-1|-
TGTGCCAGCAGCTTAGAGTTCACTGAAGCTTTCTTT
CASSLEFTEAFF
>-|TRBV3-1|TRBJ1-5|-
TGTGCCAGCAGCCAAGATCTGGGCGAGTATCAGCCCCAGCATTTT
CASSQDLGEYQPQHF
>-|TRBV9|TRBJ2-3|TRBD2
TGTGCCAGCACGAGCGGGGCTACTAGCACAGATACGCAGTATTTT
CASTSGATSTDTQYF
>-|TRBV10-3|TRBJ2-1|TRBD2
TGTGCCATCAGTGAGGCGCTAGCGGGGTACAATGAGCAGTTCTTC
CAISEALAGYNEQFF
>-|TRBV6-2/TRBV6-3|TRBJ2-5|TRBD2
TGTGCCCTAACCGAGGGCGGGGGTTATCAAGAGACCCAGTACTTC
CALTEGGGYQETQYF
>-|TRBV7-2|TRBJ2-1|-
TGTGCCAGCAGCTGGGCTTTAAGCTCCTACAATGAGCAGTTCTTC
CASSWALSSYNEQFF
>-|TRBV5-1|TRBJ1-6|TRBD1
TGCGCCAGCGCGACAGGGGCGGCTTCACCCCTCCACTTT
CASATGAASPLHF
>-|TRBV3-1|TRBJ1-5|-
TGTGCCAGCAGCCAGACGAGGGGCTCGAGTCAGCCCCAGCATTTT
CASSQTRGSSQPQHF
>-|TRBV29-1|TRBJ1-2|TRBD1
TGCAGCGTTGCCACAGGGGGCGGCTACACCTTC
CSVATGGGYTF
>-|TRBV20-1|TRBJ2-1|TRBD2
TGCAGTGCTACCCGAGTCGGGGGGGTGGGCTCCTACAATGAGCAGTTCTTC
CSATRVGGVGSYNEQFF
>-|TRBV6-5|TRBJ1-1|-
TGTGCCAGCAGTTACGGGGGGCGCACTGAAGCTTTCTTT
CASSYGGRTEAFF
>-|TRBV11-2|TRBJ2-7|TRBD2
TGTGCCAGCAGCTTGGACCTAGCGGGGGAATACTACGAGCAGTACTTC
CASSLDLAGEYYEQYF
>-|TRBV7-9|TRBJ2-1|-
TGTGCCAGCAGCACCAATGGACTCCTACTGATTAACAATGAGCAGTTCTTC
CASSTNGLLLINNEQFF
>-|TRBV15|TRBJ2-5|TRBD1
TGTGCCACCAGCGGGACAGACGAGACCCAGTACTTC
CATSGTDETQYF
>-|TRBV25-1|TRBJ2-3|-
TGTGCCAGCAGTGCGCCGGTCTCACTCACAGATACGCAGTATTTT
CASSAPVSLTDTQYF
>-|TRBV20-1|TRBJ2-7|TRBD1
TGCAGTGCTCCGGGACAGGGGACCGTCTCCTACGAGCAGTACTTC
CSAPGQGTVSYEQYF
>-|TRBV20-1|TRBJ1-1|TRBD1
TGCAGTGCTAGACCCCGGGGGAGGGGGCAAACTGAAGCTTTCTTT
CSARPRGRGQTEAFF
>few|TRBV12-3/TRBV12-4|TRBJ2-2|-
TGTGCCAGCAGTTTAGGAGGTGGGACCGGGGAGCTGTTTTTT
CASSLGGGTGELFF
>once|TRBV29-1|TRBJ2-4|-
TGCAGCGTTGAGTGGCAGTGGGGCAAAAACATTCAGTACTTC
CSVEWQWGKNIQYF
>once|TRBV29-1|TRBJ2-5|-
TGCAGCGTGGGGGTCCGACCCGATGTGATTGAGACCCAGTACTTC
CSVGVRPDVIETQYF
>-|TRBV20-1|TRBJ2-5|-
TGCAGTGCTAGAGGCCCGAGTGAGACCCAGTACTTC
CSARGPSETQYF
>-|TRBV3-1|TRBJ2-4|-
TGTGCCAGCAGCCAATTACCACAGAGCGGGTTCAAAAACATTCAGTACTTC
CASSQLPQSGFKNIQYF
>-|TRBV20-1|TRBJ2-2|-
TGCAGTGCTAGAGAGGGGGTAGGCGGGGAGCTGTTTTTT
CSAREGVGGELFF
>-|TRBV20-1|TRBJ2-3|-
TGCAGTGCTAGAGACGGAGGGTACACAGATACGCAGTATTTT
CSARDGGYTDTQYF
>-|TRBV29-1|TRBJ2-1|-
TGCAGCGTCGGACGGACGGGTTACAATGAGCAGTTCTTC
CSVGRTGYNEQFF
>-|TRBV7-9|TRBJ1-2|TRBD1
TGTGCCAGCAGACACGGGACAGTCCTCGATGGCTACACCTTC
CASRHGTVLDGYTF
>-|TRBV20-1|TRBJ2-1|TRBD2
TGCAGTGCCCAAACTAGCGGGGGACCCTCCTACAATGAGCAGTTCTTC
CSAQTSGGPSYNEQFF
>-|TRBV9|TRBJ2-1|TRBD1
TGTGCCAGCAGCCGCGGGACAGGGGGATACAATGAGCAGTTCTTC
CASSRGTGGYNEQFF
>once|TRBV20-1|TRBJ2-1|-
TGCAGTGCTAGGAGCGGGTTAGCCTACAATGAGCAGTTCTTC
CSARSGLAYNEQFF
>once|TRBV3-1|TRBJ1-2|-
TGTGCCAGCAGCCAGTCCCCCAAAAGTGGATCTGGCTACACCTTC
CASSQSPKSGSGYTF
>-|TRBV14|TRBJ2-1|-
TGTGCCAGCAGCCTAAGGACAGAGAATGAGCAGTTCTTC
CASSLRTENEQFF